This TCR beta chain comes out of a study of shared clonotypes between healthy human individuals (dated by TCRdb to about 2020). In the study overall: The cohort included three men and a couple of women between 18 and 49 years of age. Each donor's leukapheresis produced roughly between roughly 0.85 and 9.5 billion PBMCs. Blood TCR repertoires of four to six healthy adults were deeply sequenced to estimate repertoire size and the extent of clonotype sharing between individuals. Different laboratories and diverse techniques were used to prepare libraries and sequence TCR repertoires, to increase sequencing depth and limit assay-specific biases. For each donor, CD4 naive and CD4 memory were each run on three plates, CD8 naive on two plates, and CD8 memory on one plate.

Overall study results and their limits: Higher generation probabilities were observed for clonotypes shared by all four sorted-subset donors than for non-shared clonotypes. Incomplete sequencing was indicated by rarefaction of sorted-subset datasets, despite the large sequencing depth. Because the study included only a small number of donors, the genetic and exposure-history diversity represented was limited. Only blood was sampled, and tissue TCR repertoires likely differ from those in blood. Based on pairwise subsampling, the degree of clonotype sharing among donors was expected to be affected by sequencing depth. Naive subsets generally had larger estimated clonotype richness than memory subsets. Across a handful of donors, approximately 5% of naive CD4, approximately 3.6% of naive CD8, about 2.3% of memory CD4, and 0.4% of memory CD8 clonotypes were shared.

Using the deep immunoSEQ assay, TCR CDR3 regions were amplified from genomic DNA by multiplex PCR. For each cell subset, the extracted genomic DNA was distributed evenly across all wells of several immunoSEQ 96-well plates, and each plate served as one replicate. For sorted subsets, each replicate PCR was loaded with 150 to 250 ng genomic DNA, equivalent to 30,000 or so T cell genomes. Purified libraries were measured with a Qubit 3.0 fluorometer, size-checked on a Bioanalyzer 2100, and measured again with the KAPA Library Quantification kit. Every immunoSEQ 96-well plate was sequenced on a dedicated single-read 150-cycle Illumina NextSeq 550 flow cell. The authors' analysis ran thus. Because only junctional sequences without quality scores were contained in the immunoSEQ output, filtering matching that applied to full-length reads could not be performed. To assign V/J genes and CDR3, sequences were annotated using PyIR, a Python wrapper for IgBLAST v1.9, with IMGT germline references. Reads were removed for weak V/J assignments (E-value above 1e-6), missing CDR3, stop codons, out-of-frame junctions, or ambiguous translated residues. V3J clonotypes were defined by identical inferred V gene, J gene, and CDR3 amino acid sequence. Percentage overlap between repertoires was calculated by dividing the number of shared unique clonotypes by the size of the smaller repertoire. Repertoire richness was assessed with RTK rarefaction, the Chao1 estimator, and Recon v2.1 estimates of unobserved clonotypes. For all TCRbeta clonotypes obtained by the gDNA method from a handful of donors, generation probabilities were computed with OLGA. TCRdb mirrors the immuneACCESS table, restricted to in-frame sequences. Some clones are absent from its copies; in checked studies, under half trace to an unresolved V gene, and the reason for the others is unknown. The DNA was the basis for D and trimming; V, J and clone size are from that table. This sample comprises 1.5 million to 1.9 million clones, 95% to 99% of them detected only once. The ten most abundant clones make up 0.4% to 0.55% of the sample.

The donors were healthy, HIV-negative adults with no recently reported acute infections or vaccinations. Only Caucasian adults living in Nashville, Tennessee, USA were represented among the donors. CD4+ T cells were enriched by magnetic negative selection, after which naive cells were positively selected on CD45RA and the negative fraction was taken as the memory subset. Blood was collected by leukapheresis, and PBMCs were isolated by Ficoll-Histopaque density gradient centrifugation and then cryopreserved in liquid nitrogen vapor phase. Analytical flow cytometry was used to check the purity and quantity of each magnetically sorted T cell population. Genomic DNA was isolated from each sorted fraction and quantified by UV absorbance on a Nanodrop 2000c. From the cysteine through the phenylalanine, the CDR3 covers 15 amino acids. Kept here is only the CDR3 DNA, which spans 45 bases and is read in frame from base 1. CDR1 and CDR2 (SGHRS, YFSETQ) derive from the germline V gene. Trimming takes 0 bases from V and 1 base from J, and the germline ends sit 10 bases apart.

The sample holds a few counts of this clone. Its specific antigen is unknown. No quality values exist for individual bases; no much larger clone is one base distant. This chain is built from TRBV5-1 and TRBJ1-1; 6 matching bases give a weak D call of TRBD1. Sequences were obtained from naive CD4+ T cells sorted from blood. This specimen's cell subset or site label, interpreted: CD45RA+ positively selected. This sequence was found in a man aged 25 to 45 in good health. DNA sequence: TGCGCCAGCAGCTTGGCAGGGGCACGGAACACTGAAGCTTTCTTT. This gives the protein CASSLAGARNTEAFF.